This TCR beta chain was observed in a study of response to subunit inactivated influenza vaccine. The study, taken as a whole, reports: Authors suggested seasonal influenza vaccinations each recruit few new T cells.

The CDR3 contains 14 residues. Deletions cut 0 bases from V and 6 bases from J, with 12 bases between. From germline, CDR1 is SGHRS and CDR2 YFSETQ. In regard to this clonotype: Its specificity is not known.

TCRdb re-derived calls from the RT-PCR reads in MiXCR, one entry per CDR3 protein. The table includes 600,000 to 850,000 distinct CDR3 sequences, around 15% detected once. The V call is TRBV5-1, the J call TRBJ1-1; D is possibly TRBD1 (5 bases). The sequence came from a man in his fifties who received an inactivated influenza vaccine. This sample comprised PBMCs from blood, obtained around 14 days before vaccination. The CDR3, as DNA: TGCGCCAGCAGCTTGGTAGCCAGGGAAGCTGAAGCTTTCTTT. Translation: CASSLVAREAEAFF. Complete variable domain (other parts from reference TRBV5-1 and TRBJ1-1): KAGVTQTPRYLIKTRGQQVTLSCSPISGHRSVSWYQQTPGQGLQFLFEYFSETQRNKGNFPGRFSGRQFSNSRSEMNVSTLELGDSALYLCASSLVAREAEAFFGQGTRLTVV.